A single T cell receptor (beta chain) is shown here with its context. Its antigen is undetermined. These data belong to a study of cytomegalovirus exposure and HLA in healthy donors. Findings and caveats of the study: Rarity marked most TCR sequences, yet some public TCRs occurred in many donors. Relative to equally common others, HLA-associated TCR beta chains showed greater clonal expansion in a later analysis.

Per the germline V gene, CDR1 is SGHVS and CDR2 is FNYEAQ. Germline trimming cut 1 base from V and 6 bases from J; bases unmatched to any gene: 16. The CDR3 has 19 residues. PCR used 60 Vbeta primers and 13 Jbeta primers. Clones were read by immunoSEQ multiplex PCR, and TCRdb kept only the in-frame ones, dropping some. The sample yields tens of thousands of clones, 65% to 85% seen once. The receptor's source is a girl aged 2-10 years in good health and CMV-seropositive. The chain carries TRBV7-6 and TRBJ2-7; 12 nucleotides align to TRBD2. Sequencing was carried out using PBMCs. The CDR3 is CASSLETSGSRGGGSEQYF. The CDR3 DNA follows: TGTGCCAGCAGCTTAGAGACTAGCGGGAGCAGAGGCGGGGGCTCCGAGCAGTACTTC.